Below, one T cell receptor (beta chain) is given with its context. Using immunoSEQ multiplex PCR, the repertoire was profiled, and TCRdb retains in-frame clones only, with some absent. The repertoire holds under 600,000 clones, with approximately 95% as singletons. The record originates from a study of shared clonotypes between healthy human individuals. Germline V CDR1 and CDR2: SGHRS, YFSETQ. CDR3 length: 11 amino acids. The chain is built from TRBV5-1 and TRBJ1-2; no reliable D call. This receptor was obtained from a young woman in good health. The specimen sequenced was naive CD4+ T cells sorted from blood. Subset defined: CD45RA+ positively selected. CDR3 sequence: CAGGVGYGYTF. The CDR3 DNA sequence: TGCGCTGGCGGGGTGGGCTATGGCTACACCTTC.